The 25 T cell receptor beta chains given below trace back to one sample, sequenced in a study of response to subunit inactivated influenza vaccine. TCRdb recomputed calls from the RT-PCR reads with MiXCR, one row per CDR3 protein. The data contain over 450,000 distinct CDR3 sequences, over 10% of them singletons. The sequences come from PBMCs from blood, collected roughly 6 weeks after vaccination. Every receptor here comes from a man aged 45-60 years who received an inactivated influenza vaccine.

The chain recombines TRBV12-3 or TRBV12-4 with TRBJ2-3, with 15 bases matching TRBD2. The V gene end was trimmed by 5 bases and the J gene end by 1 base; junction bases not matched to a gene: 7. The length of the CDR3 is 18 residues. The CDR3 DNA follows: TGTGCCAGCAGTCCCCGGACTAGCGGGAGGGCCGGCACAGATACGCAGTATTTT. It translates to CASSPRTSGRAGTDTQYF.

V is TRBV9 and J is TRBJ2-1, with no clear D. Germline V lookup: CDR1 SGDLS, CDR2 YYNGEE. V was cut by 0 bases and J by 7 bases, with 14 bases left in between. This CDR3 has 15 amino acids. The CDR3 DNA reads TGTGCCAGCAGCGTAGAGGCTAGGCCGGTTAATGAGCAGTTCTTC. Encoded protein: CASSVEARPVNEQFF.

The chain couples TRBV24-1 to TRBJ2-5, with TRBD1 identical over 10 bases. The junction had 10 bases not matched to a gene; V was cut back by 4 bases and J by 6 bases. Germline CDR1 reads KGHDR; CDR2 reads SFDVKD. The CDR3 extends over 16 amino acids. CDR3 DNA: TGTGCCACCAGTGAATCCGGGGGACAGGGGTTGAAGACCCAGTACTTC. Translation gives CATSESGGQGLKTQYF.

This clonotype was picked up a small number of times. V gene TRBV20-1 combines with J gene TRBJ1-1; weak D call: TRBD1 (5 bases). CDR3 length equals 13 residues. The germline CDR1 and CDR2 sequences are DFQATT and SNEGSKA (reference sequence). V was clipped by 0 bases and J by 4 bases, with 9 bases between them. As DNA, the CDR3 is TGCAGTGCTAGAGAGGGGACGCCCACTGAAGCTTTCTTT. Its protein product is CSAREGTPTEAFF.

This clonotype has more than one count but fewer than ten. The chain combines TRBV12-3 or TRBV12-4 with TRBJ1-3; D is possibly TRBD1 (5 bases). The CDR3 covers 10 residues. Trimming stripped 8 bases from V and 9 bases from J, with 8 bases between. The CDR3 DNA is TGTGCCAGCGGGGGGGGCACCATATATTTT. It specifies CASGGGTIYF.

This chain links TRBV6-1 with TRBJ2-3, with 12 bases lining up with TRBD1. V shed 4 bases, J shed 7 bases, and the junction held 6 bases outside the gene matches. The CDR3 is 15 residues long. CDR1 is MNHNS and CDR2 is SASEGT in the germline V gene. Here the CDR3 reads CASSGGGQGANTQYF. The DNA for the CDR3 is TGTGCCAGCAGTGGGGGGGGACAGGGGGCGAATACGCAGTATTTT.

In its sample, this clonotype was seen once. V is TRBV19 and J is TRBJ1-3; TRBD1 matches at 9 bases. The germline V gene has CDR1 LNHDA and CDR2 SQIVND (reference sequence). This CDR3 has 15 residues. The V and J ends lost 4 bases and 2 bases, in that order; junction bases with no gene match: 3. CDR3 residues: CASSTGTGPGNTIYF. CDR3 DNA: TGTGCCAGTAGTACTGGGACAGGGCCTGGAAACACCATATATTTT.

This clonotype was seen more than once but under ten times. V is TRBV10-3 and J is TRBJ2-5; 7 bases align to TRBD2. V lost 2 bases, J lost 4 bases, and 7 bases stayed unmatched. The CDR3 sequence is 15 residues long. Germline lookup yields CDR1 ENHRY and CDR2 SYGVKD. The CDR3 protein is CAISEAAGAGETQYF. The CDR3 coding sequence is TGTGCCATCAGTGAGGCGGCGGGAGCGGGAGAGACCCAGTACTTC.

This clonotype was counted between two and nine times. The rearrangement joins TRBV6-5 to TRBJ2-7; D not resolved. The length of the CDR3 is 14 residues. V lost 4 bases, J lost 2 bases, and 12 bases lay in between. From germline, CDR1 is MNHEY and CDR2 SVGAGI. The CDR3 loop is CASSWKSDTYEQYF. The CDR3 DNA sequence: TGTGCCAGCAGTTGGAAGTCAGATACCTACGAGCAGTACTTC.

This clonotype was observed a handful of times. The chain joins TRBV7-2 to TRBJ2-3; 10 nucleotides match TRBD2. V shed 4 bases and J 6 bases; nucleotides not matched to a gene: 10. Per the germline V gene, CDR1 is SGHTA and CDR2 is FQGNSA. The CDR3 is 16 amino acids. CDR3 residues: CASSSFYSGGPDTQYF. CDR3 sequence (DNA): TGTGCCAGCAGCTCCTTCTATAGCGGGGGGCCGGATACGCAGTATTTT.

This clonotype was seen a handful of times. The chain couples TRBV7-2 to TRBJ1-6; tentatively, D is TRBD1 (5 bases). This CDR3 comprises 14 residues. V was clipped by 0 bases and J by 6 bases, with 6 bases between them. Germline V CDR1 and CDR2: SGHTA, FQGNSA. The chain's CDR3 is CASSLAGVNSPLHF. DNA for the CDR3: TGTGCCAGCAGCTTAGCGGGGGTTAATTCACCCCTCCACTTT.

This clonotype was seen repeatedly, ten times or more. The CDR3 sequence is CATSDTGHLNTGELFF. The CDR3 DNA sequence: TGTGCCACCAGTGACACCGGACACCTCAACACCGGGGAGCTGTTTTTT. The genes are TRBV24-1 and TRBJ2-2; D is possibly TRBD1 (5 bases). CDR1 is KGHDR, CDR2 SFDVKD, per germline. V gave up 4 bases and J gave up 2 bases, with 13 bases separating them. CDR3 length: 16 amino acids.

Of note for this clonotype: One end of the junction does not line up with germline, which may come from a read error. V and J are TRBV20-1 and TRBJ2-3; TRBD2 is a possible D gene (6 bases). CDR1 is DFQATT, CDR2 SNEGSKA, per germline (reference sequence). The CDR3 covers 16 residues. CDR3 residues: CCARVMSVLATDTQYF. CDR3 bases: TGCTGTGCTAGAGTCATGTCGGTACTAGCAACAGATACGCAGTATTTT.

There are a few counts of this clonotype. This chain joins TRBV7-2 and TRBJ2-3; D ambiguous. There are 15 residues in the CDR3. Trimming removed 5 bases at V and 1 base at J, with 13 bases between. Germline V gene sequence: CDR1 SGHTA, CDR2 FQGNSA. For the CDR3, the DNA is TGTGCCAGCAGCCCTGACGGGCTCGGCACAGATACGCAGTATTTT. It yields the protein CASSPDGLGTDTQYF. Complete variable domain (other parts from reference TRBV7-2 and TRBJ2-3): GAGVSQSPSNKVTEKGKDVELRCDPISGHTALYWYRQSLGQGLEFLIYFQGNSAPDKSGLPSDRFSAERTGGSVSTLTIQRTQQEDSAVYLCASSPDGLGTDTQYFGPGTRLTVL.

There are a few counts of this clonotype. The chain recombines TRBV6-5 with TRBJ1-1; 7 bases match TRBD1. This CDR3 comprises 16 residues. Germline V CDR1 and CDR2: MNHEY, SVGAGI. The J segment lost 0 bases and the V segment lost 0 bases, leaving 4 bases of the junction unmatched. The CDR3 region is CASSYSNRGMNTEAFF. In DNA, the CDR3 is TGTGCCAGCAGTTACTCTAACAGGGGCATGAACACTGAAGCTTTCTTT.

This clonotype was seen more than once but under ten times. The chain uses TRBV20-1 and TRBJ2-7; a possible D gene is TRBD1 (5 bases). V lost 6 bases and J lost 5, with 14 bases in between. The V gene's germline CDR1 is DFQATT and CDR2 SNEGSKA (reference sequence). CDR3 length: 12 amino acids. The CDR3 sequence: CSADRQQDEQYF. In DNA, the CDR3 is TGCAGTGCCGACAGACAACAGGACGAGCAGTACTTC.

This chain uses TRBV6-2 or TRBV6-3 with TRBJ2-7; 8 nucleotides match TRBD1. The CDR3 spans 15 residues. CDR1 and CDR2 (germline): MNHEY, SVGEGT. V was pared by 2 bases and J by 3 bases, with 6 bases of the junction left unmatched. This CDR3 is CASSYRQGKVYEQYF. CDR3 in DNA: TGTGCCAGCAGTTACAGACAGGGGAAGGTCTACGAGCAGTACTTC.

The V call is TRBV5-1, the J call TRBJ2-1; D remains unclear. From germline, CDR1 is SGHRS and CDR2 YFSETQ. The CDR3 sequence is 15 residues long. With 6 bases removed from V and 5 bases from J, the gap between germline ends came to 18 bases. The CDR3 nucleotides read TGCGCCAGCACCAGGCACGGAAACTGGGACAATGAGCAGTTCTTC. Its protein is CASTRHGNWDNEQFF.

J is TRBJ1-1 and V is TRBV20-1, with 7 bases that match TRBD1. Unmatched junction bases numbered 13, after V lost 6 bases and J lost 0 bases. In germline, CDR1 is DFQATT, CDR2 SNEGSKA (reference sequence). The CDR3 spans 16 residues. The CDR3 loop is CSATRGLTGVNTEAFF. CDR3 coding DNA: TGCAGTGCCACTCGAGGACTTACAGGGGTGAACACTGAAGCTTTCTTT.

This clonotype was counted at least ten times. V and J are TRBV7-2 and TRBJ2-7; D may be TRBD2 (6 bases). V lost 1 base and J 11 bases, leaving 15 bases between the germline ends. Germline V gene lookup returns CDR1 SGHTA and CDR2 FQGNSA. This CDR3 has 13 residues. For the CDR3, the DNA is TGTGCCAGCAGCTTAGAGGCGGGGTGGGGAAAGTACTTC. It specifies CASSLEAGWGKYF.

The chain couples TRBV29-1 to TRBJ2-2, with D uncertain. There are 13 residues in the CDR3. The ends were cut back, 8 bases at V and 2 bases at J, with 12 bases in the middle. The germline gives CDR1 SQVTM, CDR2 ANQGSEA. This chain's CDR3 is CSFTGLNTGELFF. The CDR3 region has the DNA TGCAGCTTTACGGGCCTAAACACCGGGGAGCTGTTTTTT.

The chain recombines TRBV7-6 with TRBJ2-5; the D gene is possibly TRBD2 (6 bases). CDR1 and CDR2 from the germline V gene are SGHVS and FNYEAQ. Trimming stripped 1 base from V and 5 bases from J, with 8 bases between. The CDR3 spans 13 residues. The CDR3 sequence is CASSLVLAETQYF. CDR3 DNA: TGTGCCAGCAGCTTAGTCCTAGCGGAGACCCAGTACTTC.

This clonotype was seen a few times. V usage is TRBV18 and J usage is TRBJ2-1, with D perhaps TRBD1 (7 bases). V gave up 0 bases and J gave up 9 bases, with 18 bases separating them. Germline V gives CDR1 KGHSH, CDR2 LQKENI. CDR3 length: 16 residues. CDR3 DNA: TGTGCCAGCTCACCACCGATCACAGGGGAGGACGTTGAGCAGTTCTTC. Translation gives CASSPPITGEDVEQFF.

The table lists this clonotype with many counts. V gene TRBV20-1 combines with J gene TRBJ2-7; no clear D gene. The CDR3 covers 11 residues. The germline gives CDR1 DFQATT, CDR2 SNEGSKA (reference sequence). V lost 6 bases to trimming and J lost 3 bases, with 9 bases between them. The CDR3 protein is CSARPVYEQYF. The CDR3 coding sequence is TGCAGTGCCAGGCCTGTCTACGAGCAGTACTTC.

There are many counts of this clonotype. The CDR3 coding sequence is TGTGCCAGCACCCAAACAGCTACCAACGTCCTGACTTTC. This sequence encodes CASTQTATNVLTF. The rearrangement links TRBV28 to TRBJ2-6, with D unresolved. Germline CDR1 is MDHEN and CDR2 is SYDVKM. The CDR3 consists of 13 residues. The V and J ends lost 7 bases and 8 bases respectively, with 12 bases between them. Looking up the rest from reference TRBV28 and TRBJ2-6 gives the full variable domain: DVKVTQSSRYLVKRTGEKVFLECVQDMDHENMFWYRQDPGLGLRLIYFSYDVKMKEKGDIPEGYSVSREKKERFSLILESASTNQTSMYLCASTQTATNVLTFGAGSRLTVL.